This T cell receptor beta chain emerged from a study of OX40 agonist ivuxolimab in advanced cancers. Whole-study findings and limits: Clonal expansion by week 6 occurred in CD4+ and CD8+ blood T cells (at 0.1 to 3.0 mg/kg). Antigen specificity of clonally expanded peripheral T cells was not established.

Generated by immunoSEQ multiplex PCR, the TCRdb table keeps only in-frame clones and is missing some. The data show under 45,000 clones, approximately 80% seen once. The CDR3 extends over 15 amino acids. From germline, CDR1 is WSHSY and CDR2 SAAADI. Trimming removed 1 base at V and 4 bases at J, with 13 bases between. For this clone: Its target is unknown.

The sequence derives from an adult with an advanced solid tumor such as melanoma, head and neck, liver or kidney cancer. The genes are TRBV10-2 and TRBJ1-2; a weak D match, TRBD1 (6 bases). Sequencing used CD4+ or CD8+ T cells sorted from blood, obtained in a trial of the OX40 agonist ivuxolimab. The DNA for the CDR3 is TGCGCCAGCAGTGAGTTATTACAGGGACTCTATGGCTACACCTTC. It encodes CASSELLQGLYGYTF.